This TCR beta chain was captured by sequencing in a study of T cells in localized non-small cell lung cancer. Findings and limits, study-wide: Greater T cell density in blood accompanied longer overall survival. A median of roughly 52 of the top 100 tumor clones appeared in adjacent lung, which was paired and uninvolved. Tumor trailed uninvolved adjacent lung in T cell clonality, which peaked there. Analysis by sequencing included only one tumor region, so heterogeneity remains possible.

This clone is classed as medium-sized. The antigen is not known. Profiling relied on immunoSEQ multiplex PCR, and the TCRdb table lists in-frame clones only, not all of them. The table records over 2,000 clones, approximately 30% of them present only once. The V gene's germline CDR1 is SGHNT and CDR2 YENEEA. V shed 4 bases and J 6 bases; nucleotides not matched to a gene: 2. CDR3 size: 14 residues. This chain uses TRBV11-3 with TRBJ1-5; 11 positions match TRBD1. Here the sequenced sample was normal lung tissue next to the tumor, taken before any cancer treatment. The clonotype comes from a man between 40 and 70 years old with stage III lung adenocarcinoma. The CDR3 nucleotides read TGTGCCAGCAGCTCCGGGACAGGGGGTCAGCCCCAGCATTTT. This translates into CASSSGTGGQPQHF. The full variable domain, completed using reference TRBV11-3 and TRBJ1-5, is EAGVVQSPRYKIIEKKQPVAFWCNPISGHNTLYWYLQNLGQGPELLIRYENEEAVDDSQLPKDRFSAERLKGVDSTLKIQPAELGDSAVYLCASSSGTGGQPQHFGDGTRLSIL.